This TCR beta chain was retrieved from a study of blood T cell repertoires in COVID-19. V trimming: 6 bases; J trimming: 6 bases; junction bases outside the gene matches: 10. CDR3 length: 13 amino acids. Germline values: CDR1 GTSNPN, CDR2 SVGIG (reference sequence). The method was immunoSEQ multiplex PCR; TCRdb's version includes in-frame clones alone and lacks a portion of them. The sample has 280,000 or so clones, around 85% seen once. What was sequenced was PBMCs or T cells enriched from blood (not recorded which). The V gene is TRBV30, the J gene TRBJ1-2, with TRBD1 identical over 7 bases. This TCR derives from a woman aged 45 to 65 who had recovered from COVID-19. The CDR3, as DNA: TGTGCCTGTACAGAACAGGGGAAGAATGGCTACACCTTC. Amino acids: CACTEQGKNGYTF.